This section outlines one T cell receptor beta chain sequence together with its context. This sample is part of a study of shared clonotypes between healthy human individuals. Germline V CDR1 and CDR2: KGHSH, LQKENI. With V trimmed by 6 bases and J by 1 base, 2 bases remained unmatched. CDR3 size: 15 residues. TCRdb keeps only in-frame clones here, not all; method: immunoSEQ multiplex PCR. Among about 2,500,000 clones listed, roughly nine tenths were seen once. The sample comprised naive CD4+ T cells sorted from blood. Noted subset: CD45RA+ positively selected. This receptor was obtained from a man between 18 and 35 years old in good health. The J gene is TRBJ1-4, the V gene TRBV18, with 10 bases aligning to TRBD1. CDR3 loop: CASSRDRGTNEKLFF. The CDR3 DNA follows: TGTGCCAGCTCCCGGGACAGGGGAACTAATGAAAAACTGTTTTTT.